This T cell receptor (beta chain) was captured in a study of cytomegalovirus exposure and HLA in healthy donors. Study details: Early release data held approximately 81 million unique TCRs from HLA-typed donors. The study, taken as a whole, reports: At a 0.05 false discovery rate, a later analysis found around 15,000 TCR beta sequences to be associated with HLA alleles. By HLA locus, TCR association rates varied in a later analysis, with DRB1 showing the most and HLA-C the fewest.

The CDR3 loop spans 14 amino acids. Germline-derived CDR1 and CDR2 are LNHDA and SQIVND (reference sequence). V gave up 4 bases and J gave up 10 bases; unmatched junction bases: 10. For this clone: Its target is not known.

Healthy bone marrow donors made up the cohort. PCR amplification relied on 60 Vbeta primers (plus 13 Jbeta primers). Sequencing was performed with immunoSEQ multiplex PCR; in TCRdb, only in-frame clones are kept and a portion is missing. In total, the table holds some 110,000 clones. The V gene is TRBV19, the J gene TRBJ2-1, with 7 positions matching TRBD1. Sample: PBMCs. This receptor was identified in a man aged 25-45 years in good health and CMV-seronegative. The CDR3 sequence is CASSNHRGVREQFF. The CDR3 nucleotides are TGTGCCAGTAGTAATCACAGGGGTGTGAGGGAGCAGTTCTTC.